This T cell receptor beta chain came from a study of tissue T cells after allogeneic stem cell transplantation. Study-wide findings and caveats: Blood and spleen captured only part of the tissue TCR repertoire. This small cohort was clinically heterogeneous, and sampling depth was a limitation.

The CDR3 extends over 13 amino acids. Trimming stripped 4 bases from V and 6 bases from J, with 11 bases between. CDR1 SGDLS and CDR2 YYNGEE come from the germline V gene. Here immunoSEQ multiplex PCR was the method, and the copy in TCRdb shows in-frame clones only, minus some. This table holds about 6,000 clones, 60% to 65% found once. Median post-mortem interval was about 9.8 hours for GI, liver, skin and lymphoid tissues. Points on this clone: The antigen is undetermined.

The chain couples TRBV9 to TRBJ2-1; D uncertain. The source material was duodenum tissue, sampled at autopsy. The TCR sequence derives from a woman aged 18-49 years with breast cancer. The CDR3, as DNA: TGTGCCAGCAGCCCCACGGGCTCCAATGAGCAGTTCTTC. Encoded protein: CASSPTGSNEQFF.